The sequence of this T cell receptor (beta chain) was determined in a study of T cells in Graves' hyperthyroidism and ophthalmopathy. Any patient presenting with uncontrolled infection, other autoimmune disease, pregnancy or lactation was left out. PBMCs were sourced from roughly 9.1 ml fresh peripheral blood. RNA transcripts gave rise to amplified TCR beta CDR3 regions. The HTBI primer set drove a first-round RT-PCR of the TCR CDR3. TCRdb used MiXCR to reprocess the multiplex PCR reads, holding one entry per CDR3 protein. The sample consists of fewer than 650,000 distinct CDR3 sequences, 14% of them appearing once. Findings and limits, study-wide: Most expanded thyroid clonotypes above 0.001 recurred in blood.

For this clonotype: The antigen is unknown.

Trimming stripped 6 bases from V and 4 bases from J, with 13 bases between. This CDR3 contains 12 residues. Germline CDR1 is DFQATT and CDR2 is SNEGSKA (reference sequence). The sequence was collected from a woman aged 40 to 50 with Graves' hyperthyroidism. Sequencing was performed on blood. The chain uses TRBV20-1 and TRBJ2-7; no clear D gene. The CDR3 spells CSAPEQAYEQYF. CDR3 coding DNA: TGCAGTGCCCCCGAGCAAGCTTACGAGCAGTACTTC.